A single sample gave rise to the 5 T cell receptor beta chains below, sequenced in a study of preoperative IRX-2 immunotherapy in early breast cancer. TCRdb's copy holds only in-frame clones and misses some; the assay was immunoSEQ multiplex PCR. The sample carries about 98,000 clones, roughly 88% recorded once. Treatment reported: preoperative locoregional IRX-2 cytokine immunotherapy. This specimen consisted of tumor tissue, obtained after IRX-2 immunotherapy. These receptors all come from a human donor with breast cancer.

The gene calls are TRBV22-1 and TRBJ1-4; TRBD1 is taken as the D call from the table, unchecked against the DNA. TRBV22-1 is recorded as a pseudogene. The CDR3 consists of 16 residues. The CDR3 loop reads CASSAAVGAGDEKLFF. In nucleotides, the CDR3 is TGTGCCAGCAGCGCCGCGGTGGGGGCAGGGGATGAAAAACTGTTTTTT.

As DNA, the CDR3 is TGCAGCGTTGGACAGAATAGCAATCAGCCCCAGCATTTT. Protein product: CSVGQNSNQPQHF. The gene calls are TRBV29-1 and TRBJ1-5; D may be TRBD1 (5 bases). Trimming took 4 bases from V and 0 from J, leaving 7 bases between them. Germline V gives CDR1 SQVTM, CDR2 ANQGSEA. The CDR3 loop spans 13 amino acids.

This clone was counted once. The V gene is TRBV7-7, the J gene TRBJ1-2; a possible D gene is TRBD1 (6 bases). CDR1 and CDR2 (germline): SSHAT, FNYEAQ (reference sequence). The CDR3 has 17 residues. The V gene lost 4 bases and the J gene lost 5 bases, with 23 bases spanning the gap. The CDR3 sequence: CASSSITGTVTGYGYTF. The CDR3 DNA reads TGTGCCAGCAGCTCGATAACAGGGACGGTTACTGGGTATGGCTACACCTTC.

The gene calls are TRBV28 and TRBJ2-1; TRBD2 aligns across 8 bases. Trimming took 2 bases from V and 6 from J; bases not matched to a gene: 3. From germline, CDR1 is MDHEN and CDR2 SYDVKM. This CDR3 spans 14 amino acids. CDR3 bases: TGTGCCAGCAGTTTAGCGGGAGGTCGCAATGAGCAGTTCTTC. Translation gives CASSLAGGRNEQFF.

The chain has TRBV19 and TRBJ2-5; 10 bases line up with TRBD2. J was trimmed by 3 bases and V by 1 base; bases with no gene match: 8. The CDR3 length is 17 residues. CDR1 is LNHDA and CDR2 is SQIVND in the germline V gene (reference sequence). CDR3 residues: CASSIGSSGGPKETQYF. The CDR3 bases are TGTGCCAGTAGTATAGGTAGTAGCGGGGGGCCGAAAGAGACCCAGTACTTC.